This T cell receptor (beta chain) came from a study of PD-L1 blockade in urothelial cancer. Study background: Of 30 or so patients, about two dozen were males with bladder-origin urothelial cancer. At 3 weeks (second dose) and 6 weeks after starting treatment, blood was analyzed. The study, taken as a whole, reports: Durable benefit accompanied greater 3-week expansion of tumor-associated blood clones.

Spiking each PCR with synthetic TCR analog templates was performed. The protocol was immunoSEQ multiplex PCR, while the TCRdb copy is restricted to in-frame clones and leaves out a portion. The repertoire consists of about 26,000 clones, with about 88% occurring once and the leading ten covering around 32%. With respect to this clone: The antigen remains unidentified.

The V gene lost 4 bases and the J gene lost 6 bases, with 11 bases spanning the gap. The CDR3 is made up of 12 amino acids. Germline CDR1 is SGHRS and CDR2 is YFSETQ. The rearrangement joins TRBV5-1 to TRBJ2-7, with D uncertain. The sample was PBMCs, taken around atezolizumab (anti-PD-L1) treatment. The origin of this receptor is a man between 60 and 70 years old with urothelial cancer. The DNA for the CDR3 is TGCGCCAGCAGCCCTAACTTGTCCGAGCAGTACTTC. It yields the protein CASSPNLSEQYF.